The sequence of this TCR beta chain was determined in a study of regulatory T cells in long-lasting Graves disease. The CDR3 contains 13 residues. Trimming took 3 bases from V and 4 from J, leaving 10 bases between them. The germline CDR1 and CDR2 sequences are MNHEY and SMNVEV (reference sequence). This clonotype was recorded at least ten times. Arm-PCR of CDR3 regions with iRepertoire HTBI primers generated TCR beta libraries. TCRdb fed the multiplex PCR reads into MiXCR, producing one record per CDR3 protein. The table shows 400,000 to 500,000 distinct CDR3 sequences, with 14% occurring only once. Specified time point: newly diagnosed GD, antithyroid drugs for less than 3 months. The TCR library was made from RNA that had been extracted from PBMCs in TRIzol. It was by American Thyroid Association guidelines that Graves' disease was diagnosed. The same sample was also used in a study of T cells in Graves' hyperthyroidism and ophthalmopathy. As reported in that work: Stable hyperthyroidism was separated from ophthalmopathy by a model based on 13 V-J features.

Sequencing was performed on peripheral blood mononuclear cells (PBMCs), taken at new diagnosis, from a patient treated with antithyroid drugs. The V and J genes are TRBV27 and TRBJ2-7, with no clear D. The sequence was collected from a woman between 45 and 60 years old with Graves disease. In nucleotides, the CDR3 is TGTGCCAGCAGTTTCGGCACCTATTACGAGCAGTACTTC. Translation gives CASSFGTYYEQYF.